The 19 T cell receptor beta chains below come from one sample, sequenced in a study of CD8+ T cells in alopecia areata. Isolated RNA was reverse transcribed into cDNA used as the sequencing template. Libraries were prepared by immunoSEQ multiplex PCR; TCRdb keeps only in-frame clonotypes and omits some of them. The data contain roughly 120,000 clones, less than 45% of them singletons. Specimen: CD4+ T cells sorted from blood. Every receptor here comes from a human donor with alopecia areata.

The chain employs TRBV29-1 and TRBJ2-1; TRBD1 matches 9 bases. From germline, CDR1 is SQVTM and CDR2 ANQGSEA. The CDR3 is made up of 11 amino acids. Germline trimming cut 6 bases from V and 14 bases from J; bases unmatched to any gene: 8. The CDR3 nucleotides read TGCAGCGTGGCGGACAGGGGTCCGGAGTTCTTC. It codes for CSVADRGPEFF.

This clone was observed a handful of times. The chain carries TRBV6-5 and TRBJ2-5; 8 bases are shared with TRBD1. Germline V gene data show CDR1 as MNHEY and CDR2 as SVGAGI. After removal of 3 bases from V and 7 bases from J, the junction contained 7 bases not matched to a gene. There are 14 residues in the CDR3. The CDR3 here is CASSYMDREGTQYF. The CDR3 coding sequence is TGTGCCAGCAGTTATATGGACAGGGAAGGGACCCAGTACTTC.

This clone was observed a handful of times. The chain links TRBV29-1 to TRBJ2-7, with 10 bases aligning to TRBD1. The CDR3 is 16 amino acids. Trimming removed 6 bases from V and 7 bases from J; junction bases left unmatched: 18. Germline assignment: CDR1 SQVTM and CDR2 ANQGSEA. The CDR3 DNA is TGCAGCGTACAAAGACCGGGACAGGGGACTGTTAGTGAGCAGTACTTC. This translates into CSVQRPGQGTVSEQYF.

This clone has just a few counts. The CDR3 region is CASSPQGLRDNEQFF. CDR3 in DNA: TGTGCCAGCAGCCCACAGGGCCTGAGGGACAATGAGCAGTTCTTC. The chain carries TRBV14 and TRBJ2-1, with TRBD1 as a possible D gene (6 bases). Trimming left V 4 bases short and J 5 bases short, with 15 bases between. The CDR3 spans 15 residues. CDR1 is SGHDN and CDR2 is FVKESK in the germline V gene.

This chain joins TRBV28 and TRBJ2-6, with 8 bases identical to TRBD1. This CDR3 spans 16 amino acids. The ends lost 5 bases at V and 2 bases at J; junction bases unmatched: 5. Germline V gene data show CDR1 as MDHEN and CDR2 as SYDVKM. Here the CDR3 reads CASSPPDRAGANVLTF. The CDR3 DNA is TGTGCCAGCAGTCCGCCGGACAGGGCTGGGGCCAACGTCCTGACTTTC.

Only a few counts were recorded for this clone. The chain is built from TRBV5-1 and TRBJ1-5, with D possibly TRBD1 on 5 matching bases. V lost 0 bases to trimming and J lost 9 bases, with 16 bases between them. There are 15 residues in the CDR3. Germline lookup yields CDR1 SGHRS and CDR2 YFSETQ. The CDR3 region has the DNA TGCGCCAGCAGCTTGGCCAGCCGGGACCTCGGGCCCCAGCATTTT. Translating gives CASSLASRDLGPQHF.

The CDR3 reads CSAPRGFEQFF. CDR3 DNA: TGCAGTGCACCAAGGGGATTTGAGCAGTTCTTC. The J gene is TRBJ2-1, the V gene TRBV20-1, with D possibly being TRBD1 (5 bases). Trimming took 6 bases from V and 9 from J, leaving 12 bases between them. The length of the CDR3 is 11 residues. Germline assignment: CDR1 DFQATT and CDR2 SNEGSKA (reference sequence).

The sample holds a few counts of this clone. The V gene is TRBV29-1, the J gene TRBJ2-1; TRBD1 agrees at 7 bases. Germline CDR1 is SQVTM and CDR2 is ANQGSEA. With V trimmed by 6 bases and J by 5 bases, 10 bases remained unmatched. The CDR3 is 14 residues long. CDR3 DNA sequence: TGCAGCGTCCTATTTGACAGGGATCACAATGAGCAGTTCTTC. Amino acid sequence: CSVLFDRDHNEQFF.

In DNA form, the CDR3 reads TGTGCCAGCTCAACAAGTGACCTCGGTGGCTACACCTTC. It yields the protein CASSTSDLGGYTF. The chain links TRBV18 to TRBJ1-2; D is uncertain. This CDR3 is 13 amino acids long. Trimming left V 5 bases short and J 7 bases short, with 14 bases between. Germline CDR1 and CDR2: KGHSH and LQKENI.

This clone occurred once. The chain employs TRBV6-5 and TRBJ2-2, with D possibly being TRBD1 (6 bases). The CDR3 is made up of 15 amino acids. Germline V lookup: CDR1 MNHEY, CDR2 SVGAGI. Trimming left V 5 bases short and J 2 bases short, with 12 bases between. The CDR3 DNA reads as TGTGCCAGCAGTCCCCGGGACATTAACACCGGGGAGCTGTTTTTT. Translation: CASSPRDINTGELFF.

This clone was observed a handful of times. Other DNA sequences from this sample encode an identical CDR3 as well. This chain joins TRBV11-2 and TRBJ2-1; D not resolved. Germline CDR1 and CDR2: SGHAT and FQNNGV. The CDR3 is made up of 11 amino acids. The V end lost 1 base, the J end lost 6 bases, and 1 base lay between the germline ends. CDR3 loop: CASSLGNEQFF. DNA for the CDR3: TGTGCCAGCAGCTTAGGCAATGAGCAGTTCTTC.

The CDR3 reads CASSFMSGSAYEQYF. DNA for the CDR3: TGTGCCAGCAGCTTCATGAGCGGGAGTGCCTACGAGCAGTACTTC. The V and J genes are TRBV7-9 and TRBJ2-7; TRBD2 aligns across 8 bases. The ends lost 3 bases at V and 2 bases at J; junction bases unmatched: 6. The CDR3 sequence is 15 residues long. Germline V gives CDR1 SEHNR, CDR2 FQNEAQ (reference sequence).

The V and J genes are TRBV29-1 and TRBJ2-5; 7 nucleotides match TRBD1. Germline V gene lookup returns CDR1 SQVTM and CDR2 ANQGSEA. The CDR3 spans 15 residues. V shed 5 bases, J shed 2 bases, and the junction held 11 bases outside the gene matches. DNA of the CDR3: TGCAGCGTTAGAGGCGCTCGGGACAGACAAGAGACCCAGTACTTC. Its protein is CSVRGARDRQETQYF.

This clone was observed a few times. The rearrangement uses TRBV9 and TRBJ1-2; D is unresolved. Germline V gene lookup returns CDR1 SGDLS and CDR2 YYNGEE. The CDR3 totals 12 residues. V shed 4 bases and J shed 9 bases, with 13 bases lying between them. In nucleotides, the CDR3 is TGTGCCAGCAGCCCGGGGTTTCGAAGCTACACCTTC. Its protein product is CASSPGFRSYTF.

This rearrangement joins TRBV28 to TRBJ2-3, with D unresolved. Trimming removed 5 bases at V and 2 bases at J, with 5 bases between. The germline V gene encodes CDR1 MDHEN and CDR2 SYDVKM. This CDR3 has 12 residues. The CDR3 reads CASSPTTDTQYF. CDR3 DNA: TGTGCCAGCAGTCCGACCACAGATACGCAGTATTTT.

This chain links TRBV30 with TRBJ2-7, with D possibly matching TRBD2 (7 bases). V was pared by 3 bases and J by 5 bases, with 17 bases between. The germline CDR1 and CDR2 sequences are GTSNPN and SVGIG (reference sequence). The CDR3 runs 14 residues. CDR3 amino acids: CAWRRGLSGHEQYF. The CDR3 coding sequence is TGTGCCTGGAGGCGGGGGCTATCGGGCCACGAGCAGTACTTC.

The table lists this clone with a few counts. V usage is TRBV5-1 and J usage is TRBJ2-1; D possibly corresponds to TRBD1 (6 bases). Germline values: CDR1 SGHRS, CDR2 YFSETQ. This CDR3 spans 15 amino acids. Trimming removed 1 base at V and 3 bases at J, with 11 bases between. This CDR3 is CASSLSSDSYNEQFF. In nucleotides, the CDR3 is TGCGCCAGCAGCTTGAGTTCGGACAGCTACAATGAGCAGTTCTTC. Complete variable domain (other parts from reference TRBV5-1 and TRBJ2-1): KAGVTQTPRYLIKTRGQQVTLSCSPISGHRSVSWYQQTPGQGLQFLFEYFSETQRNKGNFPGRFSGRQFSNSRSEMNVSTLELGDSALYLCASSLSSDSYNEQFFGPGTRLTVL.

This clone has just a few counts. This CDR3 reads CSVEVTVRGETQYF. Written as DNA, the CDR3 is TGCAGCGTTGAAGTTACTGTGCGGGGGGAGACCCAGTACTTC. The rearrangement joins TRBV29-1 to TRBJ2-5, with 7 bases aligning to TRBD2. The CDR3 contains 14 residues. The J segment lost 5 bases and the V segment lost 1 base, leaving 7 bases of the junction unmatched. From germline, CDR1 is SQVTM and CDR2 ANQGSEA.

This chain uses TRBV7-2 with TRBJ2-2; TRBD2 might be the D (6 bases). The germline V and J ends were trimmed by 5 bases and 6 bases, with 16 bases remaining between them. Germline-derived CDR1 and CDR2 are SGHTA and FQGNSA. This CDR3 spans 15 amino acids. The CDR3 loop is CASSISGVSPGELFF. CDR3 nucleotide sequence: TGTGCCAGCAGCATCTCGGGGGTCTCTCCCGGGGAGCTGTTTTTT.